The T cell receptor beta chain described here comes from a study of CD8 T cells in ankylosing spondylitis. TCRdb analysed the 5' RACE reads with MiXCR anew, one entry per CDR3 protein. The sample contains roughly 86,000 distinct CDR3 sequences, about 9% of which appear only once. The germline CDR1 and CDR2 sequences are SGHRS and YFSETQ. This CDR3 is built from 13 residues. The V end was cut by 0 bases, the J end by 4 bases, with 2 bases between. Comment on this clonotype: Its antigen is undetermined.

Whole-study results and caveats: Reportedly, disease-linked clones are significantly enriched in ankylosing spondylitis patients' matched synovial fluid.

The sample taken for sequencing was blood, either unsorted or a sorted T cell fraction (not recorded which). The clonotype was recovered from a male donor with ankylosing spondylitis or in good health (not recorded which). The J gene is TRBJ2-6, the V gene TRBV5-1, with D unresolved. CDR3 amino acids: CASSLEGANVLTF. The CDR3 nucleotides are TGCGCCAGCAGCTTGGAGGGGGCCAACGTCCTGACTTTC.